The 6 T cell receptor beta chains below all came from one sample that was sequenced in a study of blood T cells in healthy people across ages. The authors ran a second PCR of about 7 to 12 cycles using a sample-barcoded 5' primer and a J-beta primer mix. Using its own MiXCR run on the 5' RACE reads, TCRdb lists one record per CDR3 protein. The sample records around 320,000 distinct CDR3 sequences, 25% to 30% being singletons. Sequenced material: blood. These receptors were taken from a woman in her 70s in good health.

The gene calls are TRBV15 and TRBJ2-1; TRBD2 agrees at 12 bases. The CDR3 has 17 amino acids. The germline gives CDR1 LNHNV, CDR2 YYDKDF (reference sequence). The V gene end was trimmed by 1 base and the J gene end by 7 bases; junction bases not matched to a gene: 8. CDR3 sequence: CATSRAETSGRRNEQFF. The CDR3 DNA sequence: TGTGCCACCAGCAGAGCTGAAACTAGCGGGAGGCGGAATGAGCAGTTCTTC. The full variable domain, rest sourced from reference TRBV15 and TRBJ2-1, is DAMVIQNPRYQVTQFGKPVTLSCSQTLNHNVMYWYQQKSSQAPKLLFHYYDKDFNNEADTPDNFQSRRPNTSFCFLDIRSPGLGDTAMYLCATSRAETSGRRNEQFFGPGTRLTVL.

There are a few counts of this clonotype. The V and J genes are TRBV5-1 and TRBJ2-5; tentatively, D is TRBD1 or TRBD2 (6 bases each). Germline values: CDR1 SGHRS, CDR2 YFSETQ. CDR3 size: 14 residues. V was pared by 3 bases and J by 5 bases, with 14 bases between. This chain's CDR3 is CASSSGGGMETQYF. The CDR3 DNA reads as TGCGCCAGCAGCTCCGGGGGCGGAATGGAGACCCAGTACTTC.

The chain couples TRBV7-2 to TRBJ2-3, with a possible D match to TRBD2 (5 bases). Germline-derived CDR1 and CDR2 are SGHTA and FQGNSA. This CDR3 contains 15 residues. V was cut by 2 bases and J by 0 bases, with 9 bases left in between. CDR3 DNA: TGTGCCAGCAGCTTAAACCGGGGAAGCACAGATACGCAGTATTTT. Residues: CASSLNRGSTDTQYF.

This clonotype was seen more than once but under ten times. The chain joins TRBV6-6 to TRBJ2-2; unclear D gene. Looked up from germline, CDR1 is MNHNY and CDR2 is SVGAGI (reference sequence). The V end was cut by 8 bases, the J end by 0 bases, with 10 bases between. CDR3 length: 14 amino acids. CDR3 amino acids: CASRDDANTGELFF. CDR3 DNA sequence: TGTGCCAGCCGAGACGACGCGAACACCGGGGAGCTGTTTTTT.

The chain couples TRBV7-8 to TRBJ2-4; TRBD2 matches 7 bases. Germline V CDR1 and CDR2: SGHVS, FQNEAQ. V was clipped by 3 bases and J by 0 bases; unmatched bases: 5. The CDR3 covers 16 residues. The DNA of the CDR3 is TGTGCCAGCAGCTTGGGGGGGAGTCTAGCCAAAAACATTCAGTACTTC. This gives the protein CASSLGGSLAKNIQYF.

The chain employs TRBV20-1 and TRBJ2-3, with a tentative D call TRBD2 (6 bases). From germline, CDR1 is DFQATT and CDR2 SNEGSKA (reference sequence). The CDR3 consists of 13 residues. Trimming removed 6 bases from V and 2 bases from J, with 12 bases in between. The CDR3 region is CSAVADYTDTQYF. CDR3 coding DNA: TGCAGTGCCGTAGCGGATTACACAGATACGCAGTATTTT.